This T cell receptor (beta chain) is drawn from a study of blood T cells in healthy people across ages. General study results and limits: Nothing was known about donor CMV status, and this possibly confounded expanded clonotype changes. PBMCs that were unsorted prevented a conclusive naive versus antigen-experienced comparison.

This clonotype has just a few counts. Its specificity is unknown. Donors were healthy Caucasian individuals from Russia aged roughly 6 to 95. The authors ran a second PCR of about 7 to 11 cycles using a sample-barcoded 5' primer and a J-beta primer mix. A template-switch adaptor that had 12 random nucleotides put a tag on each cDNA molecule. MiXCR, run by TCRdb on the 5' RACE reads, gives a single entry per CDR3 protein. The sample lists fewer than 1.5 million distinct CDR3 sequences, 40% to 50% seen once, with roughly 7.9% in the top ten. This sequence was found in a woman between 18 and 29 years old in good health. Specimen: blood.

The CDR3 is CASSDSRLAGVYEQFF. The CDR3 DNA is TGTGCCAGCAGTGATTCAAGACTAGCGGGAGTCTATGAGCAGTTCTTC. The chain uses TRBV7-9 and TRBJ2-1; 12 bases are a match to TRBD2. This CDR3 spans 16 amino acids. In germline, CDR1 is SEHNR, CDR2 FQNEAQ (reference sequence). Germline trimming cut 6 bases from V and 8 bases from J; bases unmatched to any gene: 11.